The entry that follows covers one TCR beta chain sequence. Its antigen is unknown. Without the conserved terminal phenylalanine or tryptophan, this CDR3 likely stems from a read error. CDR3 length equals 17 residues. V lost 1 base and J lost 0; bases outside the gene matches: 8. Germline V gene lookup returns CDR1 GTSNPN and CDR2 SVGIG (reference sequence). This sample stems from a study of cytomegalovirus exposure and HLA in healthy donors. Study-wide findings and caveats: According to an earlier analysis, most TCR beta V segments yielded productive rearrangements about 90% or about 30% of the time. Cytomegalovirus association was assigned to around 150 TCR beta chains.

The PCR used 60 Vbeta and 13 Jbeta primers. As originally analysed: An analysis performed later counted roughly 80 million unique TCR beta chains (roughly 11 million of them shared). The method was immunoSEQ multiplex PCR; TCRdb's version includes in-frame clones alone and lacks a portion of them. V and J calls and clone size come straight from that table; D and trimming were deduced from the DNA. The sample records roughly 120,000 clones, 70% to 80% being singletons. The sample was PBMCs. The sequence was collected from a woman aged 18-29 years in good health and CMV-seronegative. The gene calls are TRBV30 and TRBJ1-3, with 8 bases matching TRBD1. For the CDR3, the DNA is TGTGCCTGGAGTGCTACCCGTACAGGGGGCTCTGGAAACACCATATATGTT. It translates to CAWSATRTGGSGNTIYV.